The entry that follows covers one T cell receptor beta chain sequence. This CDR3 region has 14 residues. From germline, CDR1 is DFQATT and CDR2 SNEGSKA (reference sequence). V shed 4 bases and J shed 4 bases, with 17 bases lying between them. The data belong to a study of CD8 T cells in Susac syndrome. Sequencing of TCR beta was undertaken in CD8+ and CD4+ T cells derived from blood. The patients who served as multiple sclerosis controls were treatment-naive and had stable or active relapsing-remitting disease that fulfilled the revised McDonald criteria. Bulk CD8+ and CD4+ cells came from magnetic negative isolation; CD8+ TEMRA by FACS. Roughly 0.45 to 1 ug RNA was reverse transcribed with random hexamers. The TCR beta CDR3 was amplified by immunoSEQ multiplex PCR across 54 Vbeta, 13 Jbeta. In TCRdb, the immunoSEQ multiplex PCR reads were re-called with MiXCR into one record per CDR3 protein. Among some 150,000 distinct CDR3 sequences listed, nearly 97% were seen once.

This sequence originates from a human donor with multiple sclerosis. Sequenced input: CD8+ T cells from PBMCs. The V gene is TRBV20-1, the J gene TRBJ2-7; the D gene could be TRBD1 or TRBD2 (5 bases each). The CDR3 DNA is TGCAGTGCTATTTTGAGGGGCCCGGCTTACGAGCAGTACGTC. The encoded protein is CSAILRGPAYEQYV.